The T cell receptor beta chain under discussion was sequenced for a study of T cell responses to AZD1222 COVID-19 vaccine. The CDR3 is 14 residues long. V was trimmed by 4 bases and J by 7 bases, leaving 14 bases between them. Per germline, CDR1 LNHDA and CDR2 SQIVND (reference sequence). The table came from immunoSEQ multiplex PCR; TCRdb's copy has only in-frame clones and leaves some out. This sample has approximately 46,000 clones; 70% to 90% occur once, and the top ten carry 1.1%. On this clone itself: Its antigen is still unknown.

Study-level results: Baseline antibody screening turned up just a handful of seropositive AZD1222 recipients. Donors were largely white British and mainly female; clonal diversity was possibly underestimated. Regions 160-218 and 743-854 dominated among vaccine-associated CD4 TCRs spanning spike.

Sequencing used peripheral blood, obtained 28 days after the second AZD1222 dose. The chain uses TRBV19 and TRBJ2-1; possible D gene TRBD2, 6 bases. The receptor was derived from an adult who received the AZD1222 COVID-19 vaccine. CDR3 nucleotide sequence: TGTGCCAGTAGTAGCGGGACTCCGGGTAATGAGCAGTTCTTC. This sequence encodes CASSSGTPGNEQFF.